This is a list of T cell receptor beta chains from one sample in a study of neurological immune-mediated disorders. TCRdb reprocessed the 5' RACE reads with MiXCR, giving one entry per CDR3 protein. The data show about 52,000 distinct CDR3 sequences, around 3.5% seen once. The specimen was PBMCs. These receptors were obtained from a man between 60 and 70 years old with multiple sclerosis. Both conserved end residues are part of each CDR3. A D gene is named only where the DNA matches it firmly. Size tells how often a clone was seen (once, few, many) or the class of an expanded clone, and some rows leave it out.

CASSPHRNTGELFF	TGCGCCAGCAGCCCCCACAGGAACACCGGGGAGCTGTTTTTT	NA	TRBV5-1	TRBJ2-2	few
CASSPRTGVGTGELFF	TGTGCCAGCTCACCAAGGACAGGGGTCGGCACCGGGGAGCTGTTTTTT	TRBD1	TRBV18	TRBJ2-2	few
CASSLEKNIQYF	TGCGCCAGCAGCTTGGAGAAAAACATTCAGTACTTC	NA	TRBV5-1	TRBJ2-4	many
CSARDGRGDQPQHF	TGCAGTGCTAGAGATGGGCGCGGGGATCAGCCCCAGCATTTT	NA	TRBV20-1	TRBJ1-5	many
CSASAAAGGNTDTQYF	TGCAGTGCTAGTGCCGCGGCGGGGGGAAACACAGATACGCAGTATTTT	TRBD2	TRBV20-1	TRBJ2-3	NA
CASSLTASGGPRGGTDTQYF	TGTGCCAGCAGCTTAACGGCTAGCGGGGGCCCGCGGGGGGGCACAGATACGCAGTATTTT	TRBD2	TRBV7-3	TRBJ2-3	many
CASSGRTSGGAYEQYF	TGTGCCAGCAGCGGACGCACTAGCGGGGGGGCTTACGAGCAGTACTTC	TRBD2	TRBV5-6	TRBJ2-7	many
CASSSQTGELFF	TGTGCCAGCAGCTCTCAAACCGGGGAGCTGTTTTTT	NA	TRBV5-5	TRBJ2-2	many
CSVEGGTGASYEQYF	TGCAGCGTTGAAGGGGGAACAGGGGCCTCCTACGAGCAGTACTTC	TRBD1	TRBV29-1	TRBJ2-7	many
CASSYYDSANEQFF	TGTGCCAGCAGTTATTACGACAGTGCGAATGAGCAGTTCTTC	NA	TRBV7-6	TRBJ2-1	many
CSARDRPLLNTEAFF	TGCAGTGCCCGGGACAGGCCCCTTTTGAACACTGAAGCTTTCTTT	TRBD1	TRBV20-1	TRBJ1-1	many
CSAPRTSGRHEQFF	TGCAGTGCTCCAAGGACTAGCGGGAGGCATGAGCAGTTCTTC	TRBD2	TRBV20-1	TRBJ2-1	many
CASGLTVSSYEQYF	TGTGCCAGCGGATTGACGGTTAGCTCCTACGAGCAGTACTTC	NA	TRBV12-3/TRBV12-4	TRBJ2-7	many
CASSTGLAGVTDTQYF	TGCGCCAGCAGCACAGGACTAGCGGGAGTGACAGATACGCAGTATTTT	TRBD2	TRBV5-1	TRBJ2-3	many
CATSPAWRRDGYTF	TGTGCCACCAGCCCCGCATGGCGTCGGGATGGCTACACCTTC	NA	TRBV24-1	TRBJ1-2	many
CSARVQGYEQYF	TGCAGTGCTAGAGTTCAGGGGTACGAGCAGTACTTC	NA	TRBV20-1	TRBJ2-7	many
CASSLPGPPGTQYF	TGCGCCAGCAGCCTCCCGGGACCGCCTGGCACCCAGTACTTC	NA	TRBV5-1	TRBJ2-5	many
CASGASGSHNEQFF	TGTGCCAGTGGGGCAAGCGGGAGTCACAATGAGCAGTTCTTC	TRBD2	TRBV5-4	TRBJ2-1	many
CASRLSSAGAGELFF	TGTGCCAGCAGGCTATCATCCGCGGGGGCCGGGGAGCTGTTTTTT	TRBD2	TRBV7-2	TRBJ2-2	few
CASSQGEGWSPLHF	TGTGCCAGCAGCCAAGGTGAAGGGTGGTCACCCCTCCACTTT	NA	TRBV3-1	TRBJ1-6	few
CASSQLQGNGYTF	TGTGCCAGCAGCCAACTCCAGGGTAATGGCTACACCTTC	NA	TRBV3-1	TRBJ1-2	NA
CASTYNRGTNQPQHF	TGTGCCAGCACCTACAACAGGGGGACCAATCAGCCCCAGCATTTT	TRBD1	TRBV28	TRBJ1-5	many
CSVDATGGAAEGYTF	TGCAGCGTTGACGCGACGGGGGGCGCAGCGGAAGGCTACACCTTC	NA	TRBV29-1	TRBJ1-2	many
CASSYRGSGANVLTF	TGTGCCAGCAGTTACCGTGGCTCTGGGGCCAACGTCCTGACTTTC	NA	TRBV6-2/TRBV6-3	TRBJ2-6	many
CASTHRGTNEKLFF	TGTGCCAGCACCCATAGGGGAACTAATGAAAAACTGTTTTTT	NA	TRBV6-5	TRBJ1-4	many
CASSFPGEGYEQYF	TGCGCCAGCAGCTTCCCCGGCGAAGGTTACGAGCAGTACTTC	NA	TRBV5-1	TRBJ2-7	many
CASSDGYTEAFF	TGTGCCAGCAGTGACGGATACACTGAAGCTTTCTTT	NA	TRBV25-1	TRBJ1-1	many
CASTNRGETQYF	TGTGCCAGCACTAACAGGGGGGAGACCCAGTACTTC	TRBD1	TRBV6-5	TRBJ2-5	many
CSALVGPGDSPLHF	TGCAGTGCTCTAGTCGGCCCGGGAGATTCACCCCTCCACTTT	NA	TRBV20-1	TRBJ1-6	many
CASSYSSEQYF	TGTGCCAGCAGTTACTCGTCGGAGCAGTACTTC	NA	TRBV6-5	TRBJ2-7	many
CASSTLSTPGELFF	TGTGCCAGCAGTACGCTCTCAACCCCCGGGGAGCTGTTTTTT	NA	TRBV6-5	TRBJ2-2	many
CASSLVGGPNTEAFF	TGCGCCAGCAGCTTGGTTGGAGGGCCGAACACTGAAGCTTTCTTT	NA	TRBV5-1	TRBJ1-1	many
CASSLAPMGSNEKLFF	TGTGCCAGCAGCTTAGCCCCCATGGGATCGAATGAAAAACTGTTTTTT	NA	TRBV11-2	TRBJ1-4	many
CASSRAGTRGHNEQFF	TGCGCCAGCAGCCGCGCCGGGACACGCGGACACAATGAGCAGTTCTTC	NA	TRBV5-1	TRBJ2-1	many
CASSPGTGGQPQHF	TGTGCCAGCTCGCCCGGGACAGGGGGTCAGCCCCAGCATTTT	TRBD1	TRBV18	TRBJ1-5	many
CASSFINEQFF	TGTGCCAGCAGCTTTATTAATGAGCAGTTCTTC	NA	TRBV7-9	TRBJ2-1	few
CAIATDRSIYF	TGTGCCATCGCGACCGACAGGTCCATATATTTT	NA	TRBV10-3	TRBJ1-3	many
CSVAHGVGETQYF	TGCAGCGTTGCGCACGGGGTAGGCGAGACCCAGTACTTC	NA	TRBV29-1	TRBJ2-5	many
CASSVPGTSYEQYF	TGTGCCAGCTCTGTACCCGGGACAAGTTACGAGCAGTACTTC	NA	TRBV18	TRBJ2-7	many
CSSGGPYNEQFF	TGCAGTAGCGGGGGGCCCTACAATGAGCAGTTCTTC	TRBD2	TRBV20-1	TRBJ2-1	many
CSSRQGRNEQYF	TGCAGCTCCCGACAGGGTAGGAACGAGCAGTACTTC	TRBD1	TRBV20-1	TRBJ2-7	few
CASSLNRDRVNEQYF	TGTGCCAGCAGCCTAAACCGGGACAGGGTCAACGAGCAGTACTTC	TRBD1	TRBV7-9	TRBJ2-7	many
CASSSTGRRDTQYF	TGCGCCAGCAGCTCGACAGGGAGGAGAGATACGCAGTATTTT	NA	TRBV5-1	TRBJ2-3	NA
CASVLGGGPTDTQYF	TGTGCCAGCGTTCTGGGGGGCGGGCCCACAGATACGCAGTATTTT	NA	TRBV5-6	TRBJ2-3	many
CASPGRDYSNQPQHF	TGTGCCAGCCCTGGGAGGGATTATAGCAATCAGCCCCAGCATTTT	NA	TRBV27	TRBJ1-5	NA
CASEGGSRNGYTF	TGTGCCAGCGAAGGGGGCAGCCGGAACGGCTACACCTTC	TRBD1	TRBV3-1	TRBJ1-2	medium-sized
CSAKQGNTEAFF	TGCAGTGCTAAACAGGGGAACACTGAAGCTTTCTTT	NA	TRBV20-1	TRBJ1-1	once
CASSQLAGGTDTQYF	TGTGCCAGCAGTCAACTAGCGGGGGGAACAGATACGCAGTATTTT	TRBD2	TRBV12-3/TRBV12-4	TRBJ2-3	many
CASSLGPGGTEAFF	TGTGCCAGCAGCTTAGGTCCGGGAGGGACTGAAGCTTTCTTT	NA	TRBV11-1	TRBJ1-1	many
CASSLGGSGLYEQYF	TGCGCCAGCAGCTTGGGCGGGAGCGGTCTGTACGAGCAGTACTTC	TRBD2	TRBV5-1	TRBJ2-7	NA
CATRDLLNQQFF	TGTGCCACCAGGGACTTACTTAACCAGCAGTTCTTC	NA	TRBV2	TRBJ2-1	many
CASSSQTNTEAFF	TGTGCCAGCAGCTCCCAAACGAACACTGAAGCTTTCTTT	NA	TRBV7-3	TRBJ1-1	many
CATSPTGTGEYEQYF	TGTGCCACCAGCCCAACCGGGACAGGGGAATACGAGCAGTACTTC	TRBD1	TRBV15	TRBJ2-7	few
CSARPSKTYNEQFF	TGCAGTGCTAGGCCCTCGAAGACCTACAATGAGCAGTTCTTC	NA	TRBV20-1	TRBJ2-1	many
CASSMSLNSNQPQHF	TGTGCCAGTAGTATGTCCCTTAATAGCAATCAGCCCCAGCATTTT	NA	TRBV19	TRBJ1-5	many
CAISESLLPLLAIWDTGELFF	TGTGCCATCAGTGAAAGTTTGCTCCCACTACTTGCGATATGGGACACCGGGGAGCTGTTTTTT	NA	TRBV10-3	TRBJ2-2	many
CASSLAASRGYTF	TGTGCCAGCAGCTTAGCCGCTAGTAGGGGCTACACCTTC	NA	TRBV11-2	TRBJ1-2	many
CASRGGRGSNEKLFF	TGTGCCAGCAGAGGGGGTAGAGGGTCTAATGAAAAACTGTTTTTT	NA	TRBV12-3/TRBV12-4	TRBJ1-4	many